This T cell receptor (beta chain) was profiled in a study of Ad26.COV2.S vaccination and SARS-CoV-2 variants. With 0 bases removed from V and 0 bases from J, the gap between germline ends came to 10 bases. In germline, CDR1 is SGDLS, CDR2 YYNGEE. The CDR3 totals 16 residues. Profiling relied on immunoSEQ multiplex PCR, and the TCRdb table lists in-frame clones only, not all of them. The sample records over 85,000 clones, around three quarters being singletons. Study-wide findings and caveats: Whether participants received vaccine or placebo, their non-spike TCR breadth was similar.

Of note for this clone: Antigen unknown.

The specimen comprised peripheral blood, sampled after recovery from COVID-19. The origin of this receptor is a human donor who had recovered from COVID-19. This chain connects TRBV9 to TRBJ2-1; no clear D gene. The CDR3 coding sequence is TGTGCCAGCAGCGTAGGAAGTTCTAGCTCCTACAATGAGCAGTTCTTC. This codes for CASSVGSSSSYNEQFF.